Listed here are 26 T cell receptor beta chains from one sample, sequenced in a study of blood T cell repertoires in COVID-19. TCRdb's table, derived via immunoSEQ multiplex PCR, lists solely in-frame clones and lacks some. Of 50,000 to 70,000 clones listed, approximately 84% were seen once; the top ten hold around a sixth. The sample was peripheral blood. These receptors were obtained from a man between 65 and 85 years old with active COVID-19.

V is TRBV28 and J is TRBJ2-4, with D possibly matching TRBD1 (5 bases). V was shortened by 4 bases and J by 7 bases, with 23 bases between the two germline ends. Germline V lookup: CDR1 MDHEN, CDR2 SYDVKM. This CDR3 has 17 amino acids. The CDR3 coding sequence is TGTGCCAGCAGTTCCCCCCCGGCAGGCCTCCCAGGGAACATTCAGTACTTC. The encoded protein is CASSSPPAGLPGNIQYF.

CDR3 in DNA: TGCGCCAGCAGCTCAGATAGCGGGAGATTGAATGAGCAGTTCTTC. It specifies CASSSDSGRLNEQFF. This chain links TRBV5-1 with TRBJ2-1, with 9 nucleotides matching TRBD2. V lost 3 bases, J lost 7 bases, and 8 bases stayed unmatched. Germline CDR1 reads SGHRS; CDR2 reads YFSETQ. The CDR3 spans 15 residues. The variable domain in full, completed from reference TRBV5-1 and TRBJ2-1, reads KAGVTQTPRYLIKTRGQQVTLSCSPISGHRSVSWYQQTPGQGLQFLFEYFSETQRNKGNFPGRFSGRQFSNSRSEMNVSTLELGDSALYLCASSSDSGRLNEQFFGPGTRLTVL.

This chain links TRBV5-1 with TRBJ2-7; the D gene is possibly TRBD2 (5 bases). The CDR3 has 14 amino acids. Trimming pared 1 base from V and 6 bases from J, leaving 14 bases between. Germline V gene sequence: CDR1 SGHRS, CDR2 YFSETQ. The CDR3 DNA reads TGCGCCAGCAGCTTGATAGCCGGGGTCGGCGAGCAGTACTTC. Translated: CASSLIAGVGEQYF.

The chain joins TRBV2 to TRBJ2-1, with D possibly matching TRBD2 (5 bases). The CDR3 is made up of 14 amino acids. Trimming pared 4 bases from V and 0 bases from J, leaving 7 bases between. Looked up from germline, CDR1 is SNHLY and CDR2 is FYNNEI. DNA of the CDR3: TGTGCCAGCAGTGGGACTGGCTCCTACAATGAGCAGTTCTTC. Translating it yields CASSGTGSYNEQFF.

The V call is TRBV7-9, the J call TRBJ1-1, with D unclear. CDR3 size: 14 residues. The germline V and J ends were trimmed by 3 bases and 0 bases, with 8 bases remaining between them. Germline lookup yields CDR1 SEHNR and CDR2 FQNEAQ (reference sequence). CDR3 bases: TGTGCCAGCAGCTTGTCGGGGATGAACACTGAAGCTTTCTTT. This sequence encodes CASSLSGMNTEAFF.

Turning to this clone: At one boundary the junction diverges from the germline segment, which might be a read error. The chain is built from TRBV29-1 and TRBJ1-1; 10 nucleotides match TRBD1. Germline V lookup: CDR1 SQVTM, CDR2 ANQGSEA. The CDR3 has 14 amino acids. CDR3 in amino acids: CSVPGQGSRAEAFF. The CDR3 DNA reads TGCAGCGTTCCGGGACAGGGGTCCCGAGCTGAGGCTTTCTTT.

For the CDR3, the DNA is TGCAGCGTTCGCCGTTTGAGCGGGAACTCCTACAATGAGCAGTTCTTC. It encodes CSVRRLSGNSYNEQFF. The chain combines TRBV29-1 with TRBJ2-1; 7 nucleotides line up with TRBD2. Trimming removed 5 bases from V and 0 bases from J; junction bases left unmatched: 10. Germline values: CDR1 SQVTM, CDR2 ANQGSEA. The CDR3 consists of 16 residues.

CDR3 nucleotides: TGCAGCGCAGCACAGGGGGCTGGCAATCAGCCCCAGCATTTT. Translation: CSAAQGAGNQPQHF. The chain has TRBV29-1 and TRBJ1-5; 9 bases map to TRBD1. This CDR3 contains 14 residues. The V gene end was trimmed by 7 bases and the J gene end by 2 bases; junction bases not matched to a gene: 6. Germline V gene lookup returns CDR1 SQVTM and CDR2 ANQGSEA.

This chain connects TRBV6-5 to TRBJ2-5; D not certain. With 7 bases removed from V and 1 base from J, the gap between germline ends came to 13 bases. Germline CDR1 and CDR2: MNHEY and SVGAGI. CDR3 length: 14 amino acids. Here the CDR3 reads CASTITHLQETQYF. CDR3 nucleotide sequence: TGTGCCAGCACTATAACCCACCTCCAAGAGACCCAGTACTTC.

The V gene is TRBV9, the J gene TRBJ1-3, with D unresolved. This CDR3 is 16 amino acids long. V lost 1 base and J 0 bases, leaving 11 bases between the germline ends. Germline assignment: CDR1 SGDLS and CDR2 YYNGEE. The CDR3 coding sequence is TGTGCCAGCAGCGTACGGGAAGTGAGCTCTGGAAACACCATATATTTT. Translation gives CASSVREVSSGNTIYF.

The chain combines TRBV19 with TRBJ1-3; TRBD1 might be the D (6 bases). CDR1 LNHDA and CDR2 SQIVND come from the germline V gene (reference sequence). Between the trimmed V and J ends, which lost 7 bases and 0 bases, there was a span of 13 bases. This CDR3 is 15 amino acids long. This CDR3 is CASKVDRSSGNTIYF. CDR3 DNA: TGTGCCAGTAAAGTGGACAGAAGCTCTGGAAACACCATATATTTT.

This CDR3 is CASSYSQGASSYNEQFF. DNA of the CDR3: TGTGCCAGCAGCTATTCCCAGGGGGCGAGCTCCTACAATGAGCAGTTCTTC. The rearrangement links TRBV5-6 to TRBJ2-1; TRBD1 agrees at 8 bases. CDR1 is SGHDT, CDR2 YYEEEE, per germline. V shed 3 bases, J shed 0 bases, and the junction held 8 bases outside the gene matches. The CDR3 length is 17 residues.

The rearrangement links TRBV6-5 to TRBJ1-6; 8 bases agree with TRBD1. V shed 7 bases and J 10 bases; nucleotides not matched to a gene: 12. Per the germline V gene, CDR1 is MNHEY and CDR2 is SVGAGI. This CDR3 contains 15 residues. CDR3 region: CASKAGGEWGSPLHF. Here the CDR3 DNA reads TGTGCCAGCAAGGCAGGGGGCGAATGGGGATCACCCCTCCACTTT.

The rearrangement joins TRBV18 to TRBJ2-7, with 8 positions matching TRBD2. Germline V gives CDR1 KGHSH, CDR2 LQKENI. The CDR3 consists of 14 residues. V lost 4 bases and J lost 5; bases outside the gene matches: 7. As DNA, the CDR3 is TGTGCCAGCTCACTCGGGACTAGGCGGAACGAGCAGTACTTC. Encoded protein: CASSLGTRRNEQYF.

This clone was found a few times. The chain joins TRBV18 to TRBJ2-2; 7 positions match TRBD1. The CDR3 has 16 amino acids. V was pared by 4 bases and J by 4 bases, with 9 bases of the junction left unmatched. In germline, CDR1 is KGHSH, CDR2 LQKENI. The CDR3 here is CASSRVSGQLTGELFF. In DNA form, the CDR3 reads TGTGCCAGCTCACGTGTTTCGGGACAGCTCACCGGGGAGCTGTTTTTT.

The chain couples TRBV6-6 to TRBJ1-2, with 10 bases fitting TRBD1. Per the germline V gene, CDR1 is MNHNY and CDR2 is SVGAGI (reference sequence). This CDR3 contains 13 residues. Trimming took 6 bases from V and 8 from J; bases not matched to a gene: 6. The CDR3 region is CASRRQGAWGYTF. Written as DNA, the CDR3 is TGTGCCAGCAGGCGACAGGGGGCCTGGGGCTACACCTTC.

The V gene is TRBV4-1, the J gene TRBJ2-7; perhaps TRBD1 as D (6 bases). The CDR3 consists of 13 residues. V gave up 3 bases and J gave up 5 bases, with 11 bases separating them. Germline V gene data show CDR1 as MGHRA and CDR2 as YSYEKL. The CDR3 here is CASSQLGGDEQYF. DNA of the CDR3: TGCGCCAGCAGCCAGTTAGGGGGAGACGAGCAGTACTTC.

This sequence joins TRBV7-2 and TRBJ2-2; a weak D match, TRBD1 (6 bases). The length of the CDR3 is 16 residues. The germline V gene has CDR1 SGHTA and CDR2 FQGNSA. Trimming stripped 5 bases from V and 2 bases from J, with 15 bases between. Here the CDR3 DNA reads TGTGCCAGCAGCGTTAGGACAGACATAAACACCGGGGAGCTGTTTTTT. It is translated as CASSVRTDINTGELFF.

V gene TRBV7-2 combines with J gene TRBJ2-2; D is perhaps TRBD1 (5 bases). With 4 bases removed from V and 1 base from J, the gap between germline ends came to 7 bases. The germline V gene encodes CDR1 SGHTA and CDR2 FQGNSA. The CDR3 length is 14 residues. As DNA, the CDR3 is TGTGCCAGCAGCTCAGGACAGAACACCGGGGAGCTGTTTTTT. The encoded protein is CASSSGQNTGELFF.

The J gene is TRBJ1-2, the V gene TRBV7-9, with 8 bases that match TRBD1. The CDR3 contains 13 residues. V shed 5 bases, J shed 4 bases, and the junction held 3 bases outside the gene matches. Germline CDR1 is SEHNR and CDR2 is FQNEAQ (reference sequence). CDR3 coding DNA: TGTGCCAGCAGCCTAGGACAGGGCTATGGCTACACCTTC. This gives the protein CASSLGQGYGYTF. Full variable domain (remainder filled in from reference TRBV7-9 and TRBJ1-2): DTGVSQNPRHKITKRGQNVTFRCDPISEHNRLYWYRQTLGQGPEFLTYFQNEAQLEKSRLLSDRFSAERPKGSFSTLEIQRTEQGDSAMYLCASSLGQGYGYTFGSGTRLTVV.

The CDR3 reads CASSPRTGGYSEAFF. The CDR3, as DNA: TGTGCCAGCAGCCCCAGGACAGGGGGCTATAGTGAAGCTTTCTTT. The rearrangement joins TRBV7-2 to TRBJ1-1, with 11 positions matching TRBD1. The V gene end was trimmed by 5 bases and the J gene end by 7 bases; junction bases not matched to a gene: 9. This CDR3 contains 15 residues. Germline CDR1 is SGHTA and CDR2 is FQGNSA.

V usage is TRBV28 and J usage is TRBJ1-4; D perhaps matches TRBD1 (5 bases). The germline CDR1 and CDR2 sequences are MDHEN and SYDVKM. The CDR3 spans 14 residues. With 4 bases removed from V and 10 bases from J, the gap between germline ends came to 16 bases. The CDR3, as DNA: TGTGCCAGCAGTTACCGGACACCCGGGCGAAAACTGTTTTTT. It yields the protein CASSYRTPGRKLFF.

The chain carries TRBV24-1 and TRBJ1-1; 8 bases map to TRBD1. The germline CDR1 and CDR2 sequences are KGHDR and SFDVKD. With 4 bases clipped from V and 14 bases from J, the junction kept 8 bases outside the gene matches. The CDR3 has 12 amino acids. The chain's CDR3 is CATSDPWTGTFF. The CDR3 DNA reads TGTGCCACCAGTGACCCCTGGACAGGGACCTTCTTT.

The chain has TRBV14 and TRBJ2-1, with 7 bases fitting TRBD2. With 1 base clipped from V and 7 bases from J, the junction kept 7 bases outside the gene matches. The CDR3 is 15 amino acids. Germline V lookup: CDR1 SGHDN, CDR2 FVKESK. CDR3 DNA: TGTGCCAGCAGCCAAGGCGCGGGAGCGGGGAATGAGCAGTTCTTC. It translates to CASSQGAGAGNEQFF.

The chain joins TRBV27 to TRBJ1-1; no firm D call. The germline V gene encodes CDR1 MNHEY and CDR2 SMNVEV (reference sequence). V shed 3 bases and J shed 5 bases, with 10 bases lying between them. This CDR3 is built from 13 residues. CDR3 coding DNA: TGTGCCAGCAGTTTGTATCGAGGGACTGAAGCTTTCTTT. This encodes CASSLYRGTEAFF.

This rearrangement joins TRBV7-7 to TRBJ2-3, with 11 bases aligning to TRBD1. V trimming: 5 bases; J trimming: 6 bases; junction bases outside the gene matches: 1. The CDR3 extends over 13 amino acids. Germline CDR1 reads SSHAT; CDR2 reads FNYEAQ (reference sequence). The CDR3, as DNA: TGTGCCAGCAGCCGGGACAGGGGGGATACGCAGTATTTT. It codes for CASSRDRGDTQYF.